Presented here are 31 T cell receptor beta chains from one specimen sequenced in a study of shared clonotypes between healthy human individuals. Only in-frame clones appear in the TCRdb table, and some are missing; sequencing was by immunoSEQ multiplex PCR. Among about 640,000 clones listed, less than 80% were seen once. The sequenced sample consisted of memory CD4+ T cells sorted from blood. Subset meaning: CD45RA-negative fraction. The receptor source for this set is a woman under 40 in good health.

Concerning this clone: Other nucleotide sequences in the sample specify the same CDR3. The gene calls are TRBV11-3 and TRBJ2-1, with 8 positions matching TRBD2. CDR1 and CDR2 from the germline V gene are SGHNT and YENEEA. The CDR3 sequence is 13 residues long. The V gene end was trimmed by 3 bases and the J gene end by 5 bases; junction bases not matched to a gene: 0. The CDR3 coding sequence is TGTGCCAGCAGCTTGGGACTAGACAATGAGCAGTTCTTC. Translated: CASSLGLDNEQFF.

The gene calls are TRBV19 and TRBJ1-1, with 12 nucleotides matching TRBD1. The CDR3 spans 20 residues. The germline gives CDR1 LNHDA, CDR2 SQIVND (reference sequence). The V segment lost 6 bases and the J segment 0 bases; nucleotides outside the gene matches: 17. CDR3 protein: CASRSGTGGSIFEMNTEAFF. CDR3 coding DNA: TGTGCCAGTAGATCCGGGACAGGGGGCTCTATCTTCGAGATGAACACTGAAGCTTTCTTT.

Worth noting for this clone: The same CDR3 arises from other DNA sequences in this sample as well. The V gene is TRBV11-2, the J gene TRBJ2-1; 11 bases agree with TRBD2. The CDR3 totals 15 residues. V shed 5 bases, J shed 5 bases, and the junction held 5 bases outside the gene matches. Germline values: CDR1 SGHAT, CDR2 FQNNGV. CDR3 amino acids: CASSPIAGGNNEQFF. The DNA for the CDR3 is TGTGCCAGCAGCCCTATAGCGGGAGGGAACAATGAGCAGTTCTTC.

This chain joins TRBV28 and TRBJ1-5; D gene ambiguous. This CDR3 region has 13 residues. Germline V gene lookup returns CDR1 MDHEN and CDR2 SYDVKM. V was pared by 5 bases and J by 5 bases, with 10 bases between. The CDR3 nucleotides read TGTGCCAGCAGTAAAACCAGAGATCAGCCCCAGCATTTT. This translates into CASSKTRDQPQHF.

V is TRBV5-1 and J is TRBJ1-1; 7 bases align to TRBD1. CDR3 size: 15 residues. Germline V gene sequence: CDR1 SGHRS, CDR2 YFSETQ. The ends lost 0 bases at V and 4 bases at J; junction bases unmatched: 6. CDR3 in DNA: TGCGCCAGCAGCTTGGGAGGGGGCGCGTCCACTGAAGCTTTCTTT. This gives the protein CASSLGGGASTEAFF.

The chain uses TRBV10-3 and TRBJ1-2, with D possibly being TRBD1 (5 bases). The V and J ends lost 3 bases and 4 bases respectively, with 12 bases between them. The CDR3 consists of 14 residues. The germline CDR1 and CDR2 sequences are ENHRY and SYGVKD. Here the CDR3 DNA reads TGTGCCATCAGTGAACAGGAAGAGGGCTATGGCTACACCTTC. Amino acid sequence: CAISEQEEGYGYTF.

This clone came up a few times. As DNA, the CDR3 is TGTGCCAGCAGCATACTCACAGGTGGACCTGGTGAAAAACTGTTTTTT. This sequence encodes CASSILTGGPGEKLFF. The gene calls are TRBV5-4 and TRBJ1-4; D perhaps matches TRBD1 (5 bases). Germline values: CDR1 SGHNT, CDR2 YYREEE (reference sequence). The CDR3 spans 16 residues. V lost 4 bases, J lost 7 bases, and 20 bases lay in between.

The CDR3 reads CASSSRTNEKLFF. CDR3 nucleotides: TGTGCCAGCAGCTCCAGGACTAATGAAAAACTGTTTTTT. The V and J genes are TRBV6-5 and TRBJ1-4; D gene uncertain. Between the trimmed V and J ends, which lost 6 bases and 2 bases, there was a span of 7 bases. This CDR3 is built from 13 residues. Germline V gene sequence: CDR1 MNHEY, CDR2 SVGAGI.

This clone appeared a few times. V and J are TRBV4-1 and TRBJ1-3; unclear D gene. Germline loops: CDR1 MGHRA, CDR2 YSYEKL. This CDR3 is built from 12 residues. V shed 1 base and J shed 3 bases, with 1 base lying between them. The CDR3 DNA follows: TGCGCCAGCAGCCAAGTTGGAAACACCATATATTTT. Encoded protein: CASSQVGNTIYF.

The genes are TRBV6-4 and TRBJ2-2; 7 bases are shared with TRBD2. CDR3 length: 18 residues. The germline V gene encodes CDR1 MRHNA and CDR2 SNTAGT. V gave up 2 bases and J gave up 0 bases; unmatched junction bases: 9. The DNA for the CDR3 is TGTGCCAGCAGTGACGATTTCGGGACTAAGACGAACACCGGGGAGCTGTTTTTT. Protein product: CASSDDFGTKTNTGELFF.

Concerning this clone itself: Additional DNA sequences in this sample encode the identical CDR3. V and J are TRBV19 and TRBJ1-5; the match to TRBD1 covers 12 bases. Germline lookup yields CDR1 LNHDA and CDR2 SQIVND (reference sequence). V lost 5 bases to trimming and J lost 5 bases; unmatched junction nucleotides: 1. The CDR3 is 14 amino acids. The CDR3 loop is CASSGTGGDQPQHF. For the CDR3, the DNA is TGTGCCAGTAGTGGGACAGGGGGCGATCAGCCCCAGCATTTT.

This clone has a handful of counts. Distinct nucleotide sequences in the sample also encode this CDR3. The V gene is TRBV5-1, the J gene TRBJ2-1; no clear D. Germline loops: CDR1 SGHRS, CDR2 YFSETQ. Between the trimmed V and J ends, which lost 0 bases and 0 bases, there was a span of 10 bases. The CDR3 has 16 residues. The CDR3 loop is CASSLEAFSSYNEQFF. The CDR3 DNA is TGCGCCAGCAGCTTGGAGGCGTTCAGCTCCTACAATGAGCAGTTCTTC.

Comments on this clone: At the DNA level, this CDR3 is encoded by other sequences in the same sample as well. The J gene is TRBJ1-5, the V gene TRBV5-8; D not resolved. There are 13 residues in the CDR3. Germline values: CDR1 SGHTS, CDR2 YDEGEE. The germline V and J ends were trimmed by 3 bases and 4 bases, with 8 bases remaining between them. The CDR3 is CASSSDRNQPQHF. CDR3 bases: TGTGCCAGCAGCTCGGACCGTAATCAGCCCCAGCATTTT.

This clone showed up just once. The V gene is TRBV19, the J gene TRBJ2-3, with 9 bases matching TRBD2. V lost 3 bases to trimming and J lost 3 bases; unmatched junction nucleotides: 16. The CDR3 is 19 residues long. CDR1 is LNHDA and CDR2 is SQIVND in the germline V gene (reference sequence). CDR3 protein: CASSIRVYSGSRNTDTQYF. DNA of the CDR3: TGTGCCAGTAGTATTCGAGTTTATAGCGGGAGCCGAAATACAGATACGCAGTATTTT.

The chain has TRBV7-6 and TRBJ2-7, with D perhaps matching TRBD1 or TRBD2 (6 bases each). The V end lost 5 bases, the J end lost 6 bases, and 14 bases lay between the germline ends. Germline V gene lookup returns CDR1 SGHVS and CDR2 FNYEAQ. This CDR3 contains 13 residues. This CDR3 is CASSPGGPGEQYF. DNA for the CDR3: TGTGCCAGCAGCCCCGGGGGCCCGGGCGAGCAGTACTTC.

The chain employs TRBV10-3 and TRBJ1-1; D may be TRBD1 (5 bases). The germline V and J ends were trimmed by 3 bases and 4 bases, with 6 bases remaining between them. CDR1 is ENHRY, CDR2 SYGVKD, per germline. CDR3 length equals 12 residues. In DNA form, the CDR3 reads TGTGCCATCAGTGACAGGGTCACTGAAGCTTTCTTT. Protein product: CAISDRVTEAFF.

This clone has a count of ten or more. The chain links TRBV7-9 to TRBJ1-2, with D possibly matching TRBD1 (5 bases). CDR1 and CDR2 (germline): SEHNR, FQNEAQ (reference sequence). The CDR3 has 12 amino acids. V was cut by 7 bases and J by 5 bases, with 11 bases left in between. CDR3 sequence: CASNPGTYGYTF. CDR3 coding DNA: TGTGCCAGCAACCCAGGGACTTATGGCTACACCTTC. Using reference TRBV7-9 and TRBJ1-2 for the parts outside the CDR3, the full variable domain is DTGVSQNPRHKITKRGQNVTFRCDPISEHNRLYWYRQTLGQGPEFLTYFQNEAQLEKSRLLSDRFSAERPKGSFSTLEIQRTEQGDSAMYLCASNPGTYGYTFGSGTRLTVV.

This clone appeared a few times. V is TRBV4-1 and J is TRBJ1-2; 7 positions match TRBD1. The CDR3 runs to 16 residues. From germline, CDR1 is MGHRA and CDR2 YSYEKL. J gave up 1 base and V 1 base, and 6 bases lay outside the gene matches. CDR3 in amino acids: CASSQGEGADNYGYTF. CDR3 bases: TGCGCCAGCAGCCAAGGAGAGGGGGCAGATAACTATGGCTACACCTTC.

Concerning this clone: The same CDR3 also results from other DNA sequences found in this sample. The chain uses TRBV5-1 and TRBJ2-7, with 10 bases identical to TRBD1. The CDR3 has 14 residues. The germline gives CDR1 SGHRS, CDR2 YFSETQ. Trimming took 4 bases from V and 6 from J; bases not matched to a gene: 7. DNA of the CDR3: TGCGCCAGCAGCCCCGGGACAGGGGTCTCCGAGCAGTACTTC. Its translation: CASSPGTGVSEQYF.

The rearrangement links TRBV28 to TRBJ1-5; 7 nucleotides match TRBD1. V dropped 10 bases and J dropped 0; count of bases not matched to a gene: 6. This CDR3 is 14 amino acids long. Germline V gene lookup returns CDR1 MDHEN and CDR2 SYDVKM. The CDR3 nucleotides are TGTGCCAATGGGGACAGTTATAGCAATCAGCCCCAGCATTTT. It specifies CANGDSYSNQPQHF.

This clone was counted only a few times. The chain uses TRBV7-9 and TRBJ1-2, with 10 bases that match TRBD1. The CDR3 has 16 amino acids. From germline, CDR1 is SEHNR and CDR2 FQNEAQ (reference sequence). V shed 4 bases and J 3 bases; nucleotides not matched to a gene: 8. In DNA, the CDR3 is TGTGCCAGCAGCTCCCCGGAGGACAGGGGGTACTATGGCTACACCTTC. Translated, it gives CASSSPEDRGYYGYTF.

The chain employs TRBV18 and TRBJ2-7, with 10 nucleotides matching TRBD1. CDR3 length equals 14 residues. From germline, CDR1 is KGHSH and CDR2 LQKENI. V shed 6 bases and J 4 bases; nucleotides not matched to a gene: 6. The CDR3 loop is CASSSGTGDYEQYF. As DNA, the CDR3 is TGTGCCAGCTCCTCCGGGACAGGGGATTACGAGCAGTACTTC.

The V call is TRBV5-4, the J call TRBJ2-3; 9 bases map to TRBD2. The ends lost 4 bases at V and 0 bases at J; junction bases unmatched: 3. The CDR3 runs to 15 residues. The germline CDR1 and CDR2 sequences are SGHNT and YYREEE (reference sequence). The CDR3 is CASSPGLASTDTQYF. DNA of the CDR3: TGTGCCAGCAGCCCCGGACTAGCGAGCACAGATACGCAGTATTTT. Using reference TRBV5-4 and TRBJ2-3 for the parts outside the CDR3, the full variable domain is ETGVTQSPTHLIKTRGQQVTLRCSSQSGHNTVSWYQQALGQGPQFIFQYYREEENGRGNFPPRFSGLQFPNYSSELNVNALELDDSALYLCASSPGLASTDTQYFGPGTRLTVL.

This chain links TRBV5-1 with TRBJ2-2, with 7 bases identical to TRBD1. Germline-derived CDR1 and CDR2 are SGHRS and YFSETQ. This CDR3 region has 20 residues. Trimming cost V 3 bases and J 0 bases; bases outside gene matches: 17. This chain's CDR3 is CASSSTGQARVFANTGELFF. The CDR3 DNA is TGCGCCAGCAGCTCAACCGGACAGGCCAGGGTATTCGCGAACACCGGGGAGCTGTTTTTT. Combining the CDR3 with reference TRBV5-1 and TRBJ2-2 gives the whole variable domain KAGVTQTPRYLIKTRGQQVTLSCSPISGHRSVSWYQQTPGQGLQFLFEYFSETQRNKGNFPGRFSGRQFSNSRSEMNVSTLELGDSALYLCASSSTGQARVFANTGELFFGEGSRLTVL.

The rearrangement links TRBV28 to TRBJ1-4; D is undetermined. V gave up 10 bases and J gave up 3 bases, with 12 bases separating them. The CDR3 runs 13 residues. The V gene's germline CDR1 is MDHEN and CDR2 SYDVKM. The CDR3: CAIGRVANEKLFF. CDR3 DNA sequence: TGTGCCATCGGCCGGGTAGCTAATGAAAAACTGTTTTTT.

This rearrangement joins TRBV5-1 to TRBJ2-1; 7 bases match TRBD2. V dropped 4 bases and J dropped 4; count of bases not matched to a gene: 5. Germline V lookup: CDR1 SGHRS, CDR2 YFSETQ. The CDR3 is 14 amino acids. The CDR3 coding sequence is TGCGCCAGCAGCCGGCTAGCGGCGTACAATGAGCAGTTCTTC. This sequence encodes CASSRLAAYNEQFF.

V is TRBV6-4 and J is TRBJ2-3, with 7 bases fitting TRBD1. The CDR3 length is 16 residues. V shed 3 bases and J 4 bases; nucleotides not matched to a gene: 10. From germline, CDR1 is MRHNA and CDR2 SNTAGT. CDR3 residues: CASSEDRLKGADTQYF. CDR3 sequence (DNA): TGTGCCAGCAGTGAGGACAGGTTAAAGGGGGCAGATACGCAGTATTTT.

This clone was counted a single time. The V call is TRBV6-1, the J call TRBJ2-4, with D unclear. The germline V and J ends were trimmed by 3 bases and 0 bases, with 9 bases remaining between them. The CDR3 contains 15 residues. Germline-derived CDR1 and CDR2 are MNHNS and SASEGT. For the CDR3, the DNA is TGTGCCAGCAGTGAGTTGCCATTAGCCAAAAACATTCAGTACTTC. Its protein is CASSELPLAKNIQYF.

J is TRBJ1-1 and V is TRBV11-2; the D gene is possibly TRBD1 (6 bases). The V end lost 0 bases, the J end lost 7 bases, and 6 bases lay between the germline ends. This CDR3 has 12 amino acids. Germline CDR1 reads SGHAT; CDR2 reads FQNNGV. The CDR3 here is CASSLEGGEAFF. As DNA, the CDR3 is TGTGCCAGCAGCTTAGAAGGGGGTGAAGCTTTCTTT. Looking up the rest from reference TRBV11-2 and TRBJ1-1 gives the full variable domain: EAGVAQSPRYKIIEKRQSVAFWCNPISGHATLYWYQQILGQGPKLLIQFQNNGVVDDSQLPKDRFSAERLKGVDSTLKIQPAKLEDSAVYLCASSLEGGEAFFGQGTRLTVV.

As concerns this clone: Within the sample, other DNA sequences also encode this same CDR3. The chain is built from TRBV28 and TRBJ1-2; no definite D call. CDR3 length: 12 amino acids. V dropped 5 bases and J dropped 8 bases, with 12 bases sitting between them. Germline-derived CDR1 and CDR2 are MDHEN and SYDVKM. The CDR3 here is CASSPSSYGYTF. The CDR3 nucleotides read TGTGCCAGCAGTCCCTCCTCCTACGGCTACACCTTC.

This rearrangement joins TRBV5-1 to TRBJ1-1, with a possible D match to TRBD1 (6 bases). There are 15 residues in the CDR3. Germline loops: CDR1 SGHRS, CDR2 YFSETQ. Trimming took off 4 bases at V and 8 bases at J, with 21 bases between the two ends. The CDR3 loop is CASSANRDPTREAFF. The CDR3 nucleotides read TGCGCCAGCAGCGCCAACAGGGACCCCACCCGGGAAGCTTTCTTT.